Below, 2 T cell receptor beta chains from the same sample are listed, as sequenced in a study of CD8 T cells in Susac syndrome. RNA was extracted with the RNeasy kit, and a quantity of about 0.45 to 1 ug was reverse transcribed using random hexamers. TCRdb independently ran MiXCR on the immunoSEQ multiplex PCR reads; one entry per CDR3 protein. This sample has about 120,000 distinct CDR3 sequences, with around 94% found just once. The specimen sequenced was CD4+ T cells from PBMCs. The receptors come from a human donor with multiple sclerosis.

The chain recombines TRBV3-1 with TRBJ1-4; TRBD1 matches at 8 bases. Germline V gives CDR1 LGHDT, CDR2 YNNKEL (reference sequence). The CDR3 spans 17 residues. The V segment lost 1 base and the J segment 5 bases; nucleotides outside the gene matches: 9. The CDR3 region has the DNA TGTGCCAGCAGCCAAGTGCCCCAGGGGGCGTGGAATGAAAAACTGTTTTTT. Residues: CASSQVPQGAWNEKLFF. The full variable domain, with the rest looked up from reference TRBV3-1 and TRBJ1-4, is DTAVSQTPKYLVTQMGNDKSIKCEQNLGHDTMYWYKQDSKKFLKIMFSYNNKELIINETVPNRFSPKSPDKAHLNLHINSLELGDSAVYFCASSQVPQGAWNEKLFFGSGTQLSVL.

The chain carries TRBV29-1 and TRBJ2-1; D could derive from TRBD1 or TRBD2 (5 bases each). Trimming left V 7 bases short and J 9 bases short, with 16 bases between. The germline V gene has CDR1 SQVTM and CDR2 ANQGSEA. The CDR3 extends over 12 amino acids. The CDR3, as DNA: TGCAGCGCGATCCGGGGACGGGGTGAGCAGTTCTTC. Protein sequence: CSAIRGRGEQFF.